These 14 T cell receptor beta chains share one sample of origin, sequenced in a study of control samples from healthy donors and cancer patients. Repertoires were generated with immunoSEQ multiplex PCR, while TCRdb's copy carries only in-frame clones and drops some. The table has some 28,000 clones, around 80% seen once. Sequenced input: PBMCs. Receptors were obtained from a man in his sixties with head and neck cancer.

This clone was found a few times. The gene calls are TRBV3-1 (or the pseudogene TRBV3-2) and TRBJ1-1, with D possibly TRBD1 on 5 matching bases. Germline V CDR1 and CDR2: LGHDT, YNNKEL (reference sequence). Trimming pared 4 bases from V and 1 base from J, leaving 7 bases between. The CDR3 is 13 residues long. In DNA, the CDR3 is TGTGCCAGCAGCCTAGGGACGAACACTGAAGCTTTCTTT. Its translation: CASSLGTNTEAFF.

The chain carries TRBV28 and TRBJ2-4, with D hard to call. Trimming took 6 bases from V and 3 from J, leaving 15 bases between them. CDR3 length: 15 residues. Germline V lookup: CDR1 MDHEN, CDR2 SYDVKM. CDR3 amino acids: CASSPRAPGKNIQYF. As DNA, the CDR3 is TGTGCCAGCAGCCCTAGGGCCCCCGGCAAAAACATTCAGTACTTC.

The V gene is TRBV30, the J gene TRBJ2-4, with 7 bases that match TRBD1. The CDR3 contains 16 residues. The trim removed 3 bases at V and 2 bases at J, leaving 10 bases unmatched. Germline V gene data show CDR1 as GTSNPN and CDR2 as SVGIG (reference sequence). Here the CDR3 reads CAWRNDRDNTKNIQYF. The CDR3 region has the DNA TGTGCCTGGAGGAATGACAGGGACAATACCAAAAACATTCAGTACTTC.

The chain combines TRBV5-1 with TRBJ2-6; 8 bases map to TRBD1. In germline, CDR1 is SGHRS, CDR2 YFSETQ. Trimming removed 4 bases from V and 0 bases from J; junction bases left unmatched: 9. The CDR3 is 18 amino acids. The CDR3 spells CASSLGQGLSSGANVLTF. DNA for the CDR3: TGCGCCAGCAGCCTAGGACAGGGATTAAGCTCTGGGGCCAACGTCCTGACTTTC.

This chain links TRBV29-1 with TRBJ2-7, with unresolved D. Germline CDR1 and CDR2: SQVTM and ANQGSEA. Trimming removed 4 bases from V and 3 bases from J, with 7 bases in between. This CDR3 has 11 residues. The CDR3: CSVGVLYEQYF. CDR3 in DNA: TGCAGCGTTGGAGTGCTCTACGAGCAGTACTTC.

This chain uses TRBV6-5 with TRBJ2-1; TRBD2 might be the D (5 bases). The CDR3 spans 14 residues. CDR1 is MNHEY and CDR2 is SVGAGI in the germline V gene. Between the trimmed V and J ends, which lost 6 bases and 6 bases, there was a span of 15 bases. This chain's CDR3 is CASSPEWESNEQFF. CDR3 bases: TGTGCCAGCAGCCCCGAGTGGGAGAGCAATGAGCAGTTCTTC.

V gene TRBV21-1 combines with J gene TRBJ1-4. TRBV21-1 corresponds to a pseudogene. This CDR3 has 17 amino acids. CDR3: CASSKAPSQETNEKLFF. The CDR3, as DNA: TGTGCCAGCAGCAAAGCGCCCTCGCAGGAGACTAATGAAAAACTGTTTTTT.

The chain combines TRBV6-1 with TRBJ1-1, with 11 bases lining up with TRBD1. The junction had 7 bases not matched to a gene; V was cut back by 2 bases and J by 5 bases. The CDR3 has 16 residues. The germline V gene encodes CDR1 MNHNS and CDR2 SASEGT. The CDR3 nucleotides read TGTGCCAGCAGTGAACCCGGACAGGGGGCAGGGACTGAAGCTTTCTTT. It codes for CASSEPGQGAGTEAFF.

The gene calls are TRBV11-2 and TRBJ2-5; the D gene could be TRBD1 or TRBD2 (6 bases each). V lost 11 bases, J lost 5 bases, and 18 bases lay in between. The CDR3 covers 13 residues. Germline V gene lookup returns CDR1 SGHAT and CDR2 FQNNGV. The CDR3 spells CAGGGLGEETQYF. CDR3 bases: TGTGCCGGAGGGGGGCTTGGGGAGGAGACCCAGTACTTC.

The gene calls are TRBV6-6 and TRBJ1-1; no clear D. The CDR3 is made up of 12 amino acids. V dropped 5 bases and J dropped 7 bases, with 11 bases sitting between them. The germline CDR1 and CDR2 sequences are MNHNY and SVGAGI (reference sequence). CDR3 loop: CASSSKAHEAFF. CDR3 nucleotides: TGTGCCAGCAGTAGTAAGGCACATGAAGCTTTCTTT.

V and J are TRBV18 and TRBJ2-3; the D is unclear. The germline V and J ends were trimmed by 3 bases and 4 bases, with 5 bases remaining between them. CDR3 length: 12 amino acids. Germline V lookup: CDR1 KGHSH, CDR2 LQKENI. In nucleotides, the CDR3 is TGTGCCAGCTCACCGGTGGCAGATACGCAGTATTTT. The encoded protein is CASSPVADTQYF. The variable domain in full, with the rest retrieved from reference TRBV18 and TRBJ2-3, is NAGVMQNPRHLVRRRGQEARLRCSPMKGHSHVYWYRQLPEEGLKFMVYLQKENIIDESGMPKERFSAEFPKEGPSILRIQQVVRGDSAAYFCASSPVADTQYFGPGTRLTVL.

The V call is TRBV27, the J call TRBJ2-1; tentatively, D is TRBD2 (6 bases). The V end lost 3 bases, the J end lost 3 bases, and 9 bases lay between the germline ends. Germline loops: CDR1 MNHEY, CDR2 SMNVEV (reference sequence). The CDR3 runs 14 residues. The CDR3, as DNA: TGTGCCAGCAGTTTTAGCGGATTCTACAATGAGCAGTTCTTC. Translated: CASSFSGFYNEQFF.

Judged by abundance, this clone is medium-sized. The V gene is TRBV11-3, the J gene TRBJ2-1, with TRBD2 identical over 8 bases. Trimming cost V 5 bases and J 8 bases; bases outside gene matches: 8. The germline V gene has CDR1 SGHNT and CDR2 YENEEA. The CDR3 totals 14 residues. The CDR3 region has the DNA TGTGCCAGCAGCCGCGGCGGGGGGCTCGATGAGCAGTTCTTC. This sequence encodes CASSRGGGLDEQFF.

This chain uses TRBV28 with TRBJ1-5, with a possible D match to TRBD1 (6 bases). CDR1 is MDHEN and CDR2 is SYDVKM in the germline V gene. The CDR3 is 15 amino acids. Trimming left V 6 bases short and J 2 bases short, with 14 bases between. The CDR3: CASRPQGGGNQPQHF. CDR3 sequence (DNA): TGTGCCAGCAGACCACAGGGAGGAGGCAATCAGCCCCAGCATTTT.